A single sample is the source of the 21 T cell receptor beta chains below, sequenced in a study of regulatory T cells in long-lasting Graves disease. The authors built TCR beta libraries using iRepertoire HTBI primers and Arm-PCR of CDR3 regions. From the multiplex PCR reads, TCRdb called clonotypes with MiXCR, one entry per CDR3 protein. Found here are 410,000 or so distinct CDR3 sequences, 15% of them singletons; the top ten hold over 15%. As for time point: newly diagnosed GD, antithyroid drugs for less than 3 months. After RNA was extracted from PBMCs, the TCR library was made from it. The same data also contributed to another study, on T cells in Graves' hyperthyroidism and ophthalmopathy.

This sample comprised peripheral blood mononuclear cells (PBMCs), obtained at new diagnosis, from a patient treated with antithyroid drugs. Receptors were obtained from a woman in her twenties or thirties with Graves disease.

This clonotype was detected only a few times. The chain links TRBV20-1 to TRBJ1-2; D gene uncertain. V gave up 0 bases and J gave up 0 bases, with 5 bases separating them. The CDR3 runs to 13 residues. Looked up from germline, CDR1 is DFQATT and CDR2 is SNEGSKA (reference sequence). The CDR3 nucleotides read TGCAGTGCTAGAGATGGAGCTAACTATGGCTACACCTTC. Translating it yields CSARDGANYGYTF.

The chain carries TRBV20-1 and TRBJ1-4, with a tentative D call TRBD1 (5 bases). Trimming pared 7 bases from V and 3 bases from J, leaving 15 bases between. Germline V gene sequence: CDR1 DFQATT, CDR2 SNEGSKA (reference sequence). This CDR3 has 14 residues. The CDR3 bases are TGCAGTGTGGGCAGGGTAGTTCCTAATGAAAAACTGTTTTTT. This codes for CSVGRVVPNEKLFF.

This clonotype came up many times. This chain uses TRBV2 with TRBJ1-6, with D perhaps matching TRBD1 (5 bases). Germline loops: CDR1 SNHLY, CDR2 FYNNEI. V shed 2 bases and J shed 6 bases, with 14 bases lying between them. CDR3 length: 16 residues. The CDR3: CASSERGAGTNSPLHF. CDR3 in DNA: TGTGCCAGCAGTGAACGTGGTGCAGGGACTAATTCACCCCTCCACTTT.

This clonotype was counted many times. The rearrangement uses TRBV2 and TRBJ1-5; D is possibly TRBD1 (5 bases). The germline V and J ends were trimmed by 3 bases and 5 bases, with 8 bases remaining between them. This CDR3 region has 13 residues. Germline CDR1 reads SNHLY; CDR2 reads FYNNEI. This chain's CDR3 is CASSEGGDQPQHF. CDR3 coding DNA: TGTGCCAGCAGTGAGGGAGGGGATCAGCCCCAGCATTTT.

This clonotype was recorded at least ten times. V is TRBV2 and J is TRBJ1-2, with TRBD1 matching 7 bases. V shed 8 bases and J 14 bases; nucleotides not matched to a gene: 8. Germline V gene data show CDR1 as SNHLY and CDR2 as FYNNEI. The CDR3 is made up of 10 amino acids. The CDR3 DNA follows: TGTGCCAGCGGCAGTCCAGGGGGAACCTTC. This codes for CASGSPGGTF.

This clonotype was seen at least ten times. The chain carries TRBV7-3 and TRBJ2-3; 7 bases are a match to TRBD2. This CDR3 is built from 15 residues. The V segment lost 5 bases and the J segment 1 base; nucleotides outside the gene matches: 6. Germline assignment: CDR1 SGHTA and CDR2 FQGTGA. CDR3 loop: CASSPTSKGTDTQYF. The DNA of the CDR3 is TGTGCCAGCAGCCCGACTAGCAAAGGCACAGATACGCAGTATTTT. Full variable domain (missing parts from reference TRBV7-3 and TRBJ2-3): GAGVSQTPSNKVTEKGKYVELRCDPISGHTALYWYRQSLGQGPEFLIYFQGTGAADDSGLPNDRFFAVRPEGSVSTLKIQRTERGDSAVYLCASSPTSKGTDTQYFGPGTRLTVL.

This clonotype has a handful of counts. The CDR3 loop is CSVLSPGANVLTF. The CDR3 DNA sequence: TGCAGCGTTTTGTCGCCTGGGGCCAACGTCCTGACTTTC. The rearrangement joins TRBV29-1 to TRBJ2-6; no reliable D call. This CDR3 region has 13 residues. V dropped 5 bases and J dropped 2 bases, with 7 bases sitting between them. The germline CDR1 and CDR2 sequences are SQVTM and ANQGSEA.

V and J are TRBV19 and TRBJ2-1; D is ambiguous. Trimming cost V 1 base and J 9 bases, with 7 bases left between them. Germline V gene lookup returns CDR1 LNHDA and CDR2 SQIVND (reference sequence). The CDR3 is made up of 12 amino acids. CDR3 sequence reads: CASSIAAGEQFF. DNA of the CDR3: TGTGCCAGTAGTATAGCGGCCGGTGAGCAGTTCTTC.

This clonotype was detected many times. The CDR3 nucleotides are TGTGCCAGCAGCTTAGAGGTGATAGGGTACGAGCAGTACTTC. This encodes CASSLEVIGYEQYF. The gene calls are TRBV7-2 and TRBJ2-7; D is ambiguous. Trimming shortened V by 1 base and J by 4 bases, and 11 bases separated the two germline ends. Germline V gene sequence: CDR1 SGHTA, CDR2 FQGNSA. This CDR3 is built from 14 residues.

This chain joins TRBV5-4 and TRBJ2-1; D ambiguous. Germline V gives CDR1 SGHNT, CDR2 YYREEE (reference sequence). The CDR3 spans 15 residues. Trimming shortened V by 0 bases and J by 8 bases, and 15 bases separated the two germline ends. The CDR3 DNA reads TGTGCCAGCAGCTTGGGCCTGAGCGCTGAAGATGAGCAGTTCTTC. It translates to CASSLGLSAEDEQFF.

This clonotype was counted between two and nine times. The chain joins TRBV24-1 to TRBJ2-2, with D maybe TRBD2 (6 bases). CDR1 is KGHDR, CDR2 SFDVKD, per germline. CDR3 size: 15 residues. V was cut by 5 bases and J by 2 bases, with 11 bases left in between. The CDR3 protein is CATSVTGTNTGELFF. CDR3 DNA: TGTGCCACCAGTGTTACCGGGACTAACACCGGGGAGCTGTTTTTT.

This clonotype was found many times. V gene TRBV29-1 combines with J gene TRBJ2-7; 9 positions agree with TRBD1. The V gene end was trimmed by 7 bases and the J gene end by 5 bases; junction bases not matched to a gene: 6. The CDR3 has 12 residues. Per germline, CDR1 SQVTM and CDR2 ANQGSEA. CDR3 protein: CSGGQGNNEQYF. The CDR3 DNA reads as TGCAGCGGGGGACAGGGTAATAACGAGCAGTACTTC.

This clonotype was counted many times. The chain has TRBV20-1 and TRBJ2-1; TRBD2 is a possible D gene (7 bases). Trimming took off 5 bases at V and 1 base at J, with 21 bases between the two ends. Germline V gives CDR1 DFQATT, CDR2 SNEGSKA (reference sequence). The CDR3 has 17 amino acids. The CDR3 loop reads CSAGGVWGRGSYNEQFF. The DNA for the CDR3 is TGCAGTGCTGGGGGGGTGTGGGGGAGGGGGTCCTACAATGAGCAGTTCTTC.

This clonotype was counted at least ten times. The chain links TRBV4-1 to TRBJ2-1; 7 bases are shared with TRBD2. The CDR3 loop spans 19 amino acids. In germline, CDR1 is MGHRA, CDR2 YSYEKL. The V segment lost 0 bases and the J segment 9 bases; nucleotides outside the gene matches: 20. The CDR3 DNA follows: TGCGCCAGCAGCCAAGAACAACCTGGCGGGAGAAACACGCTGGGTGAGCAGTTCTTC. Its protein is CASSQEQPGGRNTLGEQFF.

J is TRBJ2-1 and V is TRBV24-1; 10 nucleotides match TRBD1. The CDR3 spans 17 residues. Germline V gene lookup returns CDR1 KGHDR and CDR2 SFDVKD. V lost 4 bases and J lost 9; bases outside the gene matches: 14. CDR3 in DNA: TGTGCCACCAGTGACCCTGGACAGGGGGGTCGTGGGGGTGAGCAGTTCTTC. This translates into CATSDPGQGGRGGEQFF.

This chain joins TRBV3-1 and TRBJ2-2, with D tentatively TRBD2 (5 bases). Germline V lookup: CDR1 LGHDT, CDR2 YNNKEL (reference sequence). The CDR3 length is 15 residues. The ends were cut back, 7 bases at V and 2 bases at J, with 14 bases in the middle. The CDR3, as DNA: TGTGCCAGCACTATGGGGAGCGGCAACACCGGGGAGCTGTTTTTT. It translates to CASTMGSGNTGELFF.

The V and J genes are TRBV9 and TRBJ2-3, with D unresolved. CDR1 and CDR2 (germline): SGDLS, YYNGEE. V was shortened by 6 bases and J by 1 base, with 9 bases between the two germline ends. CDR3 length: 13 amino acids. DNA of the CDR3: TGTGCCAGCACCCCTCTAGGCACAGATACGCAGTATTTT. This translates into CASTPLGTDTQYF.

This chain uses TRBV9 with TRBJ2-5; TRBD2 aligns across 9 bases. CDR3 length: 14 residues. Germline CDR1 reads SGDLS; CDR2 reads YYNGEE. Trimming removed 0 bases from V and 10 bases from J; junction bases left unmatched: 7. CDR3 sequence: CASSVATAGGDQYF. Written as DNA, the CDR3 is TGTGCCAGCAGCGTAGCTACGGCGGGGGGGGACCAGTACTTC. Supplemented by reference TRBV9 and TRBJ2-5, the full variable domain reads DSGVTQTPKHLITATGQRVTLRCSPRSGDLSVYWYQQSLDQGLQFLIQYYNGEERAKGNILERFSAQQFPDLHSELNLSSLELGDSALYFCASSVATAGGDQYFGPGTRLLVL.

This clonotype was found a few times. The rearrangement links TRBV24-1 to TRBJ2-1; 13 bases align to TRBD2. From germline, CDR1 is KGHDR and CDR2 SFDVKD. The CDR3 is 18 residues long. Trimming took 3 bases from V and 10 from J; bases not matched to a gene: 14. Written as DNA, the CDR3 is TGTGCCACCAGTGATCGCCCCACAACTAGCGGGAGGGCCCTCGAGCAGTTCTTC. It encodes CATSDRPTTSGRALEQFF.

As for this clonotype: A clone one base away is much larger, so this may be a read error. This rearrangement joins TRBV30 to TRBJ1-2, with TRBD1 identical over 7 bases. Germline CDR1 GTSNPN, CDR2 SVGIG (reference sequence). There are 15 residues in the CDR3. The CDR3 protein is CVWSETRDREDGYTF. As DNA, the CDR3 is TGTGTCTGGAGCGAGACCCGGGACAGAGAAGATGGCTACACCTTC.

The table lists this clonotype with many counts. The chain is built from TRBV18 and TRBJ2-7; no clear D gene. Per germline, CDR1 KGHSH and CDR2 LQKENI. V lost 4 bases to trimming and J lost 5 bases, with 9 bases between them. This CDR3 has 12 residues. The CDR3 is CASSLPRDEQYF. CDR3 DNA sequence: TGTGCCAGCTCACTTCCTAGGGACGAGCAGTACTTC. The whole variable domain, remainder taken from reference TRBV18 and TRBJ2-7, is NAGVMQNPRHLVRRRGQEARLRCSPMKGHSHVYWYRQLPEEGLKFMVYLQKENIIDESGMPKERFSAEFPKEGPSILRIQQVVRGDSAAYFCASSLPRDEQYFGPGTRLTVT.